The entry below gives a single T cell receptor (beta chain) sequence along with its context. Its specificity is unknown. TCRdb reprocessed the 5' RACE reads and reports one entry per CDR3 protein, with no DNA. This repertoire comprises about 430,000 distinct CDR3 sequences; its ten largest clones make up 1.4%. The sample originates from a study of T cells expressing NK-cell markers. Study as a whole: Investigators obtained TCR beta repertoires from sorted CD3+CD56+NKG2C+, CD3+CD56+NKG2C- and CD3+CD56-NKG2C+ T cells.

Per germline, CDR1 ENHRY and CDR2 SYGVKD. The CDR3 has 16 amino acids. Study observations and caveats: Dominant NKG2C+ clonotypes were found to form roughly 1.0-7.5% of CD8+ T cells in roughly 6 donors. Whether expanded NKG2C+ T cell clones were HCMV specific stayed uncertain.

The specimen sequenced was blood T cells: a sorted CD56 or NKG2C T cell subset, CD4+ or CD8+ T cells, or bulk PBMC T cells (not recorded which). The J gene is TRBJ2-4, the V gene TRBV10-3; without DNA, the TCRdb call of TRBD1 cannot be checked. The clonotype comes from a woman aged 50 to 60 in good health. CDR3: CAISEPKRDNGNIQYF.